These 3 T cell receptor beta chains share one sample of origin, sequenced in a study of T cells in Graves' hyperthyroidism and ophthalmopathy (dated by TCRdb to between 2019 and 2020). Libraries were constructed by multiplex PCR. The sequencer listed for this sample is Illumina HiSeq 2000. TCR beta CDR3 regions were amplified from RNA transcripts. The TCR CDR3 was subjected to a first round of RT-PCR using the HTBI primer set and the Qiagen OneStep RT-PCR kit. TCRdb reprocessing: public reads trimmed at Q25 with fastp, clones called with MiXCR, in-frame beta chains kept. Every entry covers one CDR3 protein and lists the most common genes and DNA from its rows. Present in this sample are 550,000 to 600,000 distinct CDR3 sequences, approximately 15% of which were seen just once. Clones ranked in the top ten supply about 7% of the sample. Sequencing was done on a sample of blood. These TCRs come from a woman aged 18-29 years with Graves' ophthalmopathy.

There are many counts of this clonotype. The V gene is TRBV2, the J gene TRBJ1-1, with 7 bases identical to TRBD1. The CDR3 has 16 residues. The J segment lost 0 bases and the V segment lost 6 bases, leaving 10 bases of the junction unmatched. Germline V gives CDR1 SNHLY, CDR2 FYNNEI. The CDR3 nucleotides are TGTGCCAGCAGGGGGAGGTCCGACAGGGTGAACACTGAAGCTTTCTTT. Translation: CASRGRSDRVNTEAFF. Variable domain in full (rest from reference TRBV2 and TRBJ1-1): EPEVTQTPSHQVTQMGQEVILRCVPISNHLYFYWYRQILGQKVEFLVSFYNNEISEKSEIFDDQFSVERPDGSNFTLKIRSTKLEDSAMYFCASRGRSDRVNTEAFFGQGTRLTVV.

This clonotype came up many times. The CDR3 bases are TGTGCCAGCAGTTTAAGGGCCGAGTATGGCTACACCTTC. It codes for CASSLRAEYGYTF. The V gene is TRBV27, the J gene TRBJ1-2, with no clear D. V gave up 2 bases and J gave up 5 bases, with 9 bases separating them. The CDR3 length is 13 residues. Germline V gene sequence: CDR1 MNHEY, CDR2 SMNVEV (reference sequence).

This clonotype was detected only a few times. This rearrangement joins TRBV20-1 to TRBJ2-5, with a possible D match to TRBD2 (6 bases). The germline V and J ends were trimmed by 0 bases and 13 bases, with 24 bases remaining between them. The CDR3 contains 15 residues. CDR1 is DFQATT, CDR2 SNEGSKA, per germline (reference sequence). The chain's CDR3 is CSARDSRSGRENLYF. CDR3 DNA sequence: TGCAGTGCTAGAGATTCGCGCAGCGGACGGGAGAATTTGTACTTC.